This T cell receptor beta chain appears in the sequencing data of a study of siplizumab effects on memory and regulatory T cells. At the level of the study: Mixed lymphocyte reactions came in pairs, receiving siplizumab at about 1 ug/mL or receiving no drug. Findings and caveats of the study: No assignable naive or memory phenotype existed for roughly 75-97% of proliferating CD4+ or CD8+ clones. Unstimulated naive T cells seemed to show more diversity than memory cells did, and they also seemed to be among the major contributors to the alloresponse.

Trimming stripped 4 bases from V and 4 bases from J, with 14 bases between. This CDR3 has 15 residues. Germline lookup yields CDR1 KGHSH and CDR2 LQKENI. A 37°C coculture lasting 6 to 7 days was applied to the mixed lymphocyte reaction cells. A 1:1 mixture was made of responder PBMCs labelled with CFSE and stimulator PBMCs labelled with Violet Dye. Clones were sequenced by immunoSEQ multiplex PCR, and TCRdb holds only the in-frame ones, with some missing. The sample consists of approximately 20,000 clones, approximately 44% of them appearing once. This clone was seen more than once but under ten times. Its antigen is as yet unknown.

The sequence derives from a human donor in good health; the cells came from an allogeneic mixed lymphocyte reaction. Some clones in this sample may be carry-over from other donors' samples. The specimen was CFSE-low (dividing) CD4+ T cells sorted from an allogeneic mixed lymphocyte reaction. J is TRBJ2-1 and V is TRBV18, with D possibly TRBD2 on 6 matching bases. CDR3 protein: CASSQRAYQYNEQFF. The CDR3 coding sequence is TGTGCCAGCTCACAGCGGGCCTACCAGTACAATGAGCAGTTCTTC.